The entry that follows covers one T cell receptor (beta chain) sequence. Its antigen is not yet known. Per-base quality was not reported, and no clone a single base away is much larger than it. The data originate from a study of blood T cell repertoires in COVID-19 (dated by TCRdb to the early 2020s). With respect to the entire study: The collaborator samples originated in the United States, Italy and Spain and spanned the acute and convalescent phases of COVID-19. Samples came from the ongoing ImmuneRACE study (first 160 participants) plus 1,254 subjects from 6 global collaborators. The material from the prospective study consisted of cDNA or gDNA derived from T cells, B-cell-depleted T cells, or PBMCs. A de-identified subject ID, COVID-19 status, age in years and sex were almost always included in the sample metadata. A freely available public database, intended as a resource for researchers studying the immune response to SARS-CoV-2, is where the repertoires were released. Where available, HLA class I and class II types were obtained from metadata supplied by the sample provider rather than from assay-based typing. Deeply sampled blood TCRbeta repertoires from subjects exposed to, actively infected with, or recovered from COVID-19 were included in the dataset.

Overall study outcomes, separate from this receptor: Clinical and demographic metadata were provided uncurated, with the amount varying by source and participant.

Collaborating institutions collected whole blood in K2EDTA tubes following their own protocols. For TCRbeta analysis, collaborator samples were shipped as frozen whole blood, as isolated PBMCs, or as DNA extracted from either sample type. From cysteine to phenylalanine, the CDR3 is 14 amino acids long. Only the CDR3 part of the read is kept: 42 bases, read in frame from the first base. CDR1 SGHRS and CDR2 YFSETQ are derived from the germline V gene. Trimming costs V 0 bases and J 4 bases, and their ends lie 10 bases apart. The immunoSEQ Assay, a bias-controlled multiplex PCR, was used to amplify TCRbeta CDR3 regions from genomic DNA. The authors processed their data as follows. Within the assay, amplification of reference gene primers was used to estimate how many nucleated cells each sample contained. Sequence reads were collapsed and filtered to measure the absolute abundance of every unique TCRbeta CDR3 rearrangement. Productive Simpson clonality was computed per sample as the square root of Simpson's diversity index over productive rearrangements. Held by TCRdb, this immuneACCESS table contains in-frame sequences only and omits some clones. Under half of the omission traces to an unresolved V gene where checked; the cause of the rest is unknown. Clonal size and the V and J genes are those of that table, whereas D and trimming came from the DNA. For this sample the table gives about 81,000 clones, of which roughly 90% were detected only once. The top ten constitute around 10% of the sample.

The chain couples TRBV5-1 to TRBJ2-5, with TRBD1 tentatively as D gene (6 bases match). Sequenced sample: peripheral blood. This clonotype was obtained from a man aged 65 to 85 with active or convalescent COVID-19. The base sequence is TGCGCCAGCAGCTTGGGGACAGTAGGAGAGACCCAGTACTTC. Translated, this gives CASSLGTVGETQYF.